This entry lists 4 T cell receptor beta chains sequenced from one sample in a study of monozygotic twins with inflammatory bowel disease. TCRdb derives one entry per CDR3 protein from the 5' RACE reads, leaving out DNA. The sample totals about 350,000 distinct CDR3 sequences. Sequencing was done on a sample of blood. The receptors originated from a human donor with ulcerative colitis or Crohn's disease, or a healthy co-twin of an affected twin (not recorded which).

The V gene is TRBV4-1, the J gene TRBJ2-7. The germline V gene has CDR1 MGHRA and CDR2 YSYEKL. CDR3 length: 15 residues. CDR3 protein: CASSQVGVVAYEQYF.

The chain couples TRBV12-3 or TRBV12-4 to TRBJ2-3. This CDR3 contains 11 residues. The CDR3 loop reads CASTAADTQYF.

The J gene is TRBJ2-5, the V gene TRBV20-1; TCRdb picks TRBD1, but there is no DNA to check that call. The CDR3 length is 14 residues. Germline-derived CDR1 and CDR2 are DFQATT and SNEGSKA (reference sequence). The CDR3 sequence is CSARVRARALTQYF.

The rearrangement uses TRBV28 and TRBJ2-1; TCRdb indicates TRBD2, and absent DNA this call remains unverified. Looked up from germline, CDR1 is MDHEN and CDR2 is SYDVKM. The CDR3 is 15 amino acids. CDR3: CASSSRGAGHNEQFF.